The 26 T cell receptor beta chains presented below share a single source sample, sequenced in a study of CXCR3-negative and CXCR3-positive naive CD8 T cells. Through 5' RACE with UMI labels, the TRB cDNA libraries were prepared. TCRdb derives one entry per CDR3 protein from the 5' RACE reads, leaving out DNA. This sample contains 6,500 to 7,500 distinct CDR3 sequences. Source material: naive CXCR3- CD8+ T cells from blood. Subset specified: CD45RO-CCR7+CD27+CD95- naive CD8+ T cells lacking CXCR3 (TNR3-). The receptors were sampled from a human donor in good health. Some clones in this sample may be carry-over from other donors' samples.

Its frequency marks this clonotype as medium-sized. This sequence joins TRBV29-1 and TRBJ2-5; TCRdb's D call, TRBD1, is unchecked because there is no DNA. The CDR3 runs 15 residues. The germline gives CDR1 SQVTM, CDR2 ANQGSEA. CDR3 residues: CSVEVSGQGMETQYF.

This clonotype ranks as medium-sized in terms of frequency. The rearrangement uses TRBV29-1 and TRBJ1-1. CDR1 and CDR2 from the germline V gene are SQVTM and ANQGSEA. The CDR3 spans 15 residues. This CDR3 reads CSVEGYSGLPTEAFF.

This chain connects TRBV29-1 to TRBJ2-7. Germline lookup yields CDR1 SQVTM and CDR2 ANQGSEA. The CDR3 loop spans 13 amino acids. CDR3 sequence reads: CSLLTQTSYEHYF.

The genes are TRBV12-3 or TRBV12-4 and TRBJ2-7. CDR3 length: 13 amino acids. CDR3: CASSHTDPYEQYF.

The chain carries TRBV5-6 and TRBJ1-2; TCRdb designates TRBD1, a call that cannot be tested without DNA. The CDR3 contains 11 residues. Germline V gene data show CDR1 as SGHDT and CDR2 as YYEEEE. CDR3 loop: CASTGPYGYTF.

This chain joins TRBV19 and TRBJ1-4; TCRdb designates TRBD1, a call that cannot be tested without DNA. There are 15 residues in the CDR3. Germline CDR1 reads LNHDA; CDR2 reads SQIVND (reference sequence). The CDR3 region is CASSTRDRVYEKLFF. Combining the CDR3 with reference TRBV19 and TRBJ1-4 gives the whole variable domain DGGITQSPKYLFRKEGQNVTLSCEQNLNHDAMYWYRQDPGQGLRLIYYSQIVNDFQKGDIAEGYSVSREKKESFPLTVTSAQKNPTAFYLCASSTRDRVYEKLFFGSGTQLSVL.

By frequency, this clonotype registers medium-sized (0.01 to 0.1%). The V gene is TRBV7-6, the J gene TRBJ2-2; TCRdb proposes TRBD1, but this gene call is untestable without DNA. Germline values: CDR1 SGHVS, CDR2 FNYEAQ. CDR3 length: 17 amino acids. Here the CDR3 reads CASSLAVTGGYTGELFF.

The V and J genes are TRBV6-5 and TRBJ2-5; checking the TCRdb D call of TRBD2 is not possible without DNA. Germline V gene data show CDR1 as MNHEY and CDR2 as SVGAGI. This CDR3 is 16 amino acids long. The CDR3 spells CASSLTSGGSQETQYF.

The chain links TRBV19 to TRBJ2-5; TCRdb lists TRBD1, though no DNA is available to test this call. Germline CDR1 LNHDA, CDR2 SQIVND (reference sequence). This CDR3 contains 14 residues. The CDR3 sequence: CASSIAGIQETQYF.

Its frequency marks this clonotype as medium-sized. J is TRBJ2-5 and V is TRBV12-3 or TRBV12-4; TCRdb indicates TRBD2, and absent DNA this call remains unverified. This CDR3 has 13 amino acids. CDR3 sequence: CASSPPGGETQYF.

This chain joins TRBV20-1 and TRBJ1-1; checking the TCRdb D call of TRBD1 is not possible without DNA. Germline CDR1 is DFQATT and CDR2 is SNEGSKA (reference sequence). This CDR3 is built from 11 residues. The CDR3 reads CSARSGTEAFF.

V is TRBV3-1 and J is TRBJ2-1; TCRdb gives TRBD2 as the D gene, but with no DNA this cannot be confirmed. The CDR3 sequence is 17 residues long. The V gene's germline CDR1 is LGHDT and CDR2 YNNKEL (reference sequence). The CDR3 protein is CASSQVRREGRSNEQFF.

The chain employs TRBV7-6 and TRBJ2-5. The CDR3 contains 15 residues. Germline CDR1 is SGHVS and CDR2 is FNYEAQ. CDR3 in amino acids: CASSLIFSPQETQYF.

The chain couples TRBV11-2 to TRBJ2-2; the TCRdb call, TRBD2, lacks DNA for checking. The CDR3 is 15 amino acids. Per germline, CDR1 SGHAT and CDR2 FQNNGV. CDR3 loop: CASSRLAGYVGELFF.

This chain connects TRBV11-1 to TRBJ2-7; the D call of TRBD2 rests on TCRdb alone, since no DNA is present to check it. This CDR3 has 12 amino acids. The germline V gene has CDR1 SGHAT and CDR2 FQDESV (reference sequence). CDR3 in amino acids: CASSRSPGEQYF.

Frequency places this clonotype as medium-sized (0.01 to 0.1%). V usage is TRBV3-1 and J usage is TRBJ2-1; lacking DNA, the TRBD2 call made by TCRdb goes unchecked. From germline, CDR1 is LGHDT and CDR2 YNNKEL (reference sequence). The CDR3 consists of 14 residues. The CDR3 loop is CASSPGTSGYEQFF.

Considering frequency, this clonotype is large. This chain joins TRBV4-2 and TRBJ1-6; the D call of TRBD1 rests on TCRdb alone, since no DNA is present to check it. The CDR3 is 16 amino acids. Germline CDR1 is LGHNA and CDR2 is YNFKEQ. The CDR3 protein is CASSQDQSGSDPPLHF.

The chain employs TRBV7-8 and TRBJ2-1; TCRdb's assignment of TRBD2 cannot be checked, as there is no DNA. This CDR3 has 14 amino acids. Germline assignment: CDR1 SGHVS and CDR2 FQNEAQ. The CDR3 here is CASSPEPAGYEQFF.

The CDR3 loop is CASSLGALAEAFF. The chain has TRBV5-1 and TRBJ1-1. The CDR3 length is 13 residues. Germline CDR1 SGHRS, CDR2 YFSETQ.

Considering frequency, this clonotype is medium-sized. CDR3 sequence: CASSLSWGASNEQYF. V usage is TRBV6-5 and J usage is TRBJ2-7; TCRdb's D call of TRBD1 is untestable without DNA. CDR1 is MNHEY and CDR2 is SVGAGI in the germline V gene. The CDR3 length is 15 residues.

In terms of frequency, this clonotype is medium-sized (0.01 to 0.1%). The chain links TRBV9 to TRBJ2-7; TCRdb's assignment of TRBD1 cannot be checked, as there is no DNA. The CDR3 length is 13 residues. Germline CDR1 is SGDLS and CDR2 is YYNGEE. CDR3 loop: CASSATEGYEQYF.

The chain combines TRBV29-1 with TRBJ2-3; TCRdb's D call of TRBD1 is untestable without DNA. Germline V lookup: CDR1 SQVTM, CDR2 ANQGSEA. This CDR3 is built from 15 residues. The CDR3 here is CSVEGFGHKGDTQYF.

J is TRBJ2-7 and V is TRBV7-9; TCRdb's D call, TRBD1, is unchecked because there is no DNA. The CDR3 is 12 residues long. Per the germline V gene, CDR1 is SEHNR and CDR2 is FQNEAQ (reference sequence). The CDR3 here is CASSFQGYEQYF.

This clonotype registers medium-sized (0.01 to 0.1%) by frequency. The gene calls are TRBV10-3 and TRBJ2-7; TCRdb returns TRBD2, unconfirmable since there is no DNA. Germline V lookup: CDR1 ENHRY, CDR2 SYGVKD. The CDR3 covers 15 residues. CDR3 amino acids: CAISEGLAGTYEQYF.

The J gene is TRBJ2-3, the V gene TRBV28; TCRdb returns TRBD1, unconfirmable since there is no DNA. The germline gives CDR1 MDHEN, CDR2 SYDVKM. The CDR3 runs to 14 residues. This chain's CDR3 is CASEGQGAADTQYF.

The chain combines TRBV29-1 with TRBJ2-3. This CDR3 contains 13 residues. Per germline, CDR1 SQVTM and CDR2 ANQGSEA. This CDR3 reads CSVEASFPDTQYF.